This entry describes one TCR beta chain. These data belong to a study of patients and donors after allogeneic stem cell transplantation. Deletions cut 6 bases from V and 5 bases from J, with 11 bases between. Germline values: CDR1 SGHTA, CDR2 FQGTGA. CDR3 length equals 13 residues. TCRdb re-derived calls from the RT-PCR reads in MiXCR, one entry per CDR3 protein. The table lists 80,000 to 90,000 distinct CDR3 sequences, approximately 49% of them singletons. Sequencing used blood, either unsorted or a sorted T cell fraction (not recorded which). The chain combines TRBV7-3 with TRBJ2-1; possibly TRBD2 for D (6 bases). This receptor was taken from a human donor who was either an allogeneic HSCT recipient or a stem cell or donor lymphocyte infusion donor (not recorded which). It is not recorded whose cells these are; they may come from a transplant donor. The CDR3 DNA reads TGTGCCAGCAGTCGGGACTCGAACAATGAGCAGTTCTTC. It translates to CASSRDSNNEQFF. The complete variable domain, with remaining parts taken from reference TRBV7-3 and TRBJ2-1, reads GAGVSQTPSNKVTEKGKYVELRCDPISGHTALYWYRQSLGQGPEFLIYFQGTGAADDSGLPNDRFFAVRPEGSVSTLKIQRTERGDSAVYLCASSRDSNNEQFFGPGTRLTVL.